This T cell receptor beta chain came from a study of cytomegalovirus exposure and HLA in healthy donors. Notes on this clone: Its antigen is unknown.

Study-wide results and caveats: A prior analysis recorded that most TCR beta V segments were productive about 87% or about 30% of the time.

Vbeta (60) and Jbeta (13) primers were used in the PCR. The table came from immunoSEQ multiplex PCR; TCRdb's copy has only in-frame clones and leaves some out. The sample lists tens of thousands of clones, about four fifths occurring once. The sequencing sample was made of PBMCs. The clonotype originates from a man aged 50 or older in good health and CMV-seronegative.

Here the CDR3 reads CASSSQEGTEAFF. As DNA, the CDR3 is TGTGCCAGCAGCTCCCAGGAGGGCACTGAAGCTTTCTTT. The chain is built from TRBV11-1 and TRBJ1-1, with no clear D. The CDR3 runs to 13 residues. V lost 4 bases and J lost 4, with 10 bases in between. Germline CDR1 is SGHAT and CDR2 is FQDESV (reference sequence).